This paragraph covers one TCR beta chain sequence. CDR3 length equals 11 residues. Unmatched junction bases numbered 0, after V lost 9 bases and J lost 3 bases. The germline CDR1 and CDR2 sequences are MNHEY and SVGAGI. The sample originates from a study of control samples from healthy donors and cancer patients. Clones were read by immunoSEQ multiplex PCR, and TCRdb kept only the in-frame ones, dropping some. Among about 89,000 clones listed, more than 75% were seen once. This TCR was recovered from a woman in her forties in good health. The chain has TRBV6-5 and TRBJ2-5; 8 bases align to TRBD2. Sequencing was carried out using blood. The CDR3 sequence: CARLAEETQYF. In DNA form, the CDR3 reads TGTGCCAGACTAGCGGAAGAGACCCAGTACTTC.